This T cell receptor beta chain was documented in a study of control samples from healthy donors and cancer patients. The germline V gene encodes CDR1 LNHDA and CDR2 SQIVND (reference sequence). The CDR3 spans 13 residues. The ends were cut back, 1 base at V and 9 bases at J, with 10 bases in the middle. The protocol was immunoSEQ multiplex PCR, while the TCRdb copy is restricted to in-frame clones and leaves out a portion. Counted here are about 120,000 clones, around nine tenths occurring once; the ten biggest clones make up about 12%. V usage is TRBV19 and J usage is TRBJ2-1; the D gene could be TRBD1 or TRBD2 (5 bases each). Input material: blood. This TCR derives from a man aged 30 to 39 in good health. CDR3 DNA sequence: TGTGCCAGTAGTATAGGTGGGGACGGTGAGCAGTTCTTC. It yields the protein CASSIGGDGEQFF.